Following are 30 T cell receptor beta chains from one sample sequenced in a study of CD8+ T cells in alopecia areata. cDNA prepared by RNA extraction and subsequent reverse transcription served as the template for sequencing. Sequenced by immunoSEQ multiplex PCR; TCRdb stores in-frame clones only, minus some. The sample has 150,000 or so clones; less than 80% are singletons. Source: CD8+ T cells sorted from blood, taken at week 0. The receptor set was obtained from a human donor with alopecia areata.

The chain links TRBV6-5 to TRBJ2-1, with a possible D match to TRBD2 (5 bases). V gave up 0 bases and J gave up 7 bases, with 7 bases separating them. Looked up from germline, CDR1 is MNHEY and CDR2 is SVGAGI. CDR3 length: 13 residues. In DNA form, the CDR3 reads TGTGCCAGCAGTTACTCTGACTATAATGAGCAGTTCTTC. It yields the protein CASSYSDYNEQFF.

The genes are TRBV29-1 and TRBJ2-4, with 12 bases that match TRBD1. Germline trimming cut 7 bases from V and 5 bases from J; bases unmatched to any gene: 9. CDR1 SQVTM and CDR2 ANQGSEA come from the germline V gene. The CDR3 covers 15 residues. The CDR3 loop reads CSGLPGQGAENIQYF. The CDR3 coding sequence is TGCAGCGGACTACCGGGACAGGGGGCAGAAAACATTCAGTACTTC.

The rearrangement uses TRBV2 and TRBJ1-2; 9 nucleotides agree with TRBD1. The V and J ends lost 5 bases and 8 bases, in that order; junction bases with no gene match: 6. Germline V gene data show CDR1 as SNHLY and CDR2 as FYNNEI. CDR3 size: 13 residues. CDR3 coding DNA: TGTGCCAGCAGTCAATGGACAGGGGAAGGCTACACCTTC. It is translated as CASSQWTGEGYTF.

J is TRBJ2-3 and V is TRBV27; D might be TRBD1 (6 bases). The ends were cut back, 4 bases at V and 7 bases at J, with 9 bases in the middle. The germline V gene encodes CDR1 MNHEY and CDR2 SMNVEV (reference sequence). This CDR3 is 12 amino acids long. CDR3 residues: CASSSTGNTQYF. CDR3 DNA sequence: TGTGCCAGCAGTTCCACAGGGAATACGCAGTATTTT.

The genes are TRBV29-1 and TRBJ2-5, with D possibly being TRBD1 (5 bases). The V and J ends lost 3 bases and 1 base respectively, with 21 bases between them. CDR1 and CDR2 (germline): SQVTM, ANQGSEA. The CDR3 length is 17 residues. The CDR3 nucleotides read TGCAGCGTTGATCAGGGCAGTGACGGACCTAGCCAAGAGACCCAGTACTTC. It translates to CSVDQGSDGPSQETQYF.

This chain uses TRBV29-1 with TRBJ2-5; tentatively, D is TRBD1 or TRBD2 (5 bases each). Looked up from germline, CDR1 is SQVTM and CDR2 is ANQGSEA. Trimming took off 5 bases at V and 5 bases at J, with 12 bases between the two ends. This CDR3 has 12 residues. CDR3 residues: CSVSGAGETQYF. The DNA of the CDR3 is TGCAGCGTTTCCGGGGCCGGGGAGACCCAGTACTTC.

Only a few counts were recorded for this clone. The rearrangement links TRBV29-1 to TRBJ2-7; 7 nucleotides align to TRBD1. The CDR3 runs to 15 residues. Germline values: CDR1 SQVTM, CDR2 ANQGSEA. Trimming cost V 1 base and J 3 bases; bases outside gene matches: 9. CDR3 nucleotide sequence: TGCAGCGTTGAAGGGGCAGGGGGTGAACACTACGAGCAGTACTTC. It translates to CSVEGAGGEHYEQYF.

The chain carries TRBV5-6 and TRBJ2-1, with D maybe TRBD1 (5 bases). Trimming took 0 bases from V and 8 from J, leaving 9 bases between them. This CDR3 is built from 13 residues. Germline CDR1 reads SGHDT; CDR2 reads YYEEEE. In DNA, the CDR3 is TGTGCCAGCAGCTTGGGTGGGGCCTATGAGCAGTTCTTC. Encoded protein: CASSLGGAYEQFF.

The chain employs TRBV29-1 and TRBJ2-7; D is unresolved. The CDR3 sequence is 11 residues long. Germline assignment: CDR1 SQVTM and CDR2 ANQGSEA. The V end was cut by 4 bases, the J end by 6 bases, with 10 bases between. The CDR3 loop is CSVAEVGEQYF. The CDR3 bases are TGCAGCGTTGCCGAAGTGGGCGAGCAGTACTTC.

Only a few counts were recorded for this clone. The V and J genes are TRBV13 and TRBJ2-1, with D unresolved. Trimming shortened V by 4 bases and J by 6 bases, and 4 bases separated the two germline ends. This CDR3 has 11 residues. The germline CDR1 and CDR2 sequences are PRHDT and FYEKMQ (reference sequence). CDR3 sequence: CASSSSNEQFF. The CDR3 DNA sequence: TGTGCCAGCAGCTCCAGCAATGAGCAGTTCTTC. Supplemented by reference TRBV13 and TRBJ2-1, the full variable domain reads AAGVIQSPRHLIKEKRETATLKCYPIPRHDTVYWYQQGPGQDPQFLISFYEKMQSDKGSIPDRFSAQQFSDYHSELNMSSLELGDSALYFCASSSSNEQFFGPGTRLTVL.

The rearrangement uses TRBV27 and TRBJ1-2; 7 nucleotides line up with TRBD1. There are 15 residues in the CDR3. Per germline, CDR1 MNHEY and CDR2 SMNVEV (reference sequence). V lost 5 bases and J lost 9; bases outside the gene matches: 15. CDR3: CASSAKTGTAVRYTF. The CDR3 nucleotides are TGTGCCAGCAGTGCGAAAACCGGGACAGCCGTGCGCTACACCTTC.

This chain uses TRBV13 with TRBJ1-2; D possibly corresponds to TRBD1 (5 bases). There are 14 residues in the CDR3. Germline V gene data show CDR1 as PRHDT and CDR2 as FYEKMQ (reference sequence). V lost 5 bases and J 0 bases, leaving 10 bases between the germline ends. The CDR3 spells CASSPGRANYGYTF. The CDR3 DNA follows: TGTGCCAGCAGCCCGGGACGAGCTAACTATGGCTACACCTTC.

The rearrangement uses TRBV21-1 and TRBJ1-6; no check of the table's D call, TRBD1, against the DNA was made. TRBV21-1 is listed as a pseudogene. This CDR3 contains 13 residues. DNA of the CDR3: TGTGCCAGCAGAGCCGTGCCAGGGTCACCCCTCCACTTT. Its translation is CASRAVPGSPLHF.

This chain links TRBV9 with TRBJ2-7; D is ambiguous. The CDR3 is made up of 17 amino acids. Trimming left V 4 bases short and J 2 bases short, with 22 bases between. Germline CDR1 and CDR2: SGDLS and YYNGEE. The CDR3 coding sequence is TGTGCCAGCAGCCCTGAGACACCTGGGATTGGAGCCTACGAGCAGTACTTC. It codes for CASSPETPGIGAYEQYF. Using reference TRBV9 and TRBJ2-7 for the parts outside the CDR3, the full variable domain is DSGVTQTPKHLITATGQRVTLRCSPRSGDLSVYWYQQSLDQGLQFLIQYYNGEERAKGNILERFSAQQFPDLHSELNLSSLELGDSALYFCASSPETPGIGAYEQYFGPGTRLTVT.

The chain joins TRBV6-5 to TRBJ2-1; D may be TRBD1 (6 bases). Germline CDR1 MNHEY, CDR2 SVGAGI. The CDR3 extends over 15 amino acids. V shed 0 bases and J shed 5 bases, with 11 bases lying between them. The chain's CDR3 is CASSYSGGQNNEQFF. DNA of the CDR3: TGTGCCAGCAGTTACTCTGGGGGCCAGAACAATGAGCAGTTCTTC.

V and J are TRBV4-1 and TRBJ2-7; D unresolved. V lost 0 bases, J lost 6 bases, and 6 bases lay in between. CDR3 length: 12 residues. Germline V gene sequence: CDR1 MGHRA, CDR2 YSYEKL. The CDR3 DNA sequence: TGCGCCAGCAGCCAAGAAGGCATCGAGCAGTACTTC. Residues: CASSQEGIEQYF.

V is TRBV9 and J is TRBJ2-1; 15 nucleotides line up with TRBD2. V was clipped by 5 bases and J by 10 bases; unmatched bases: 13. The CDR3 has 17 amino acids. The germline gives CDR1 SGDLS, CDR2 YYNGEE. The chain's CDR3 is CASSGGIGTSGGTEQFF. CDR3 nucleotide sequence: TGTGCCAGCAGTGGCGGGATCGGGACTAGCGGGGGGACAGAGCAGTTCTTC.

V is TRBV4-2 and J is TRBJ2-7, with 9 bases lining up with TRBD2. Per germline, CDR1 LGHNA and CDR2 YNFKEQ. This CDR3 is built from 15 residues. J lost 3 bases, V lost 1 base, and 4 bases had no gene match. The CDR3 DNA reads as TGTGCCAGCAGCCAAGTTGGCGGGGGGGACTACGAGCAGTACTTC. As protein: CASSQVGGGDYEQYF.

The CDR3 reads CASSLDRVKTQYF. Here the CDR3 DNA reads TGCGCCAGCAGCCTGGACAGGGTTAAGACCCAGTACTTC. V usage is TRBV4-1 and J usage is TRBJ2-5; 8 bases agree with TRBD1. This CDR3 comprises 13 residues. V lost 4 bases and J lost 6; bases outside the gene matches: 4. Per germline, CDR1 MGHRA and CDR2 YSYEKL.

Of note for this clone: In the same sample, other DNA sequences code for this CDR3. V usage is TRBV13 and J usage is TRBJ2-7; D gene uncertain. Germline CDR1 PRHDT, CDR2 FYEKMQ (reference sequence). This CDR3 is 12 amino acids long. V lost 0 bases and J 7 bases, leaving 7 bases between the germline ends. CDR3 residues: CASSLGRSEQYF. CDR3 sequence (DNA): TGTGCCAGCAGCTTAGGTCGCTCTGAGCAGTACTTC.

This chain connects TRBV7-8 to TRBJ2-1; D may be TRBD1 (6 bases). CDR1 is SGHVS and CDR2 is FQNEAQ in the germline V gene. Trimming stripped 4 bases from V and 8 bases from J, with 18 bases between. The CDR3 spans 15 residues. Here the CDR3 reads CASSSRGSLGDEQFF. The CDR3 nucleotides read TGTGCCAGCAGCTCTAGGGGGTCTTTGGGCGATGAGCAGTTCTTC.

CDR3 loop: CASSFIPRTGSYNEQFF. The CDR3 DNA is TGTGCCAGCAGCTTTATCCCCAGGACAGGCTCCTACAATGAGCAGTTCTTC. The chain has TRBV7-9 and TRBJ2-1, with 7 bases aligning to TRBD1. This CDR3 has 17 amino acids. V trimming: 3 bases; J trimming: 0 bases; junction bases outside the gene matches: 8. Germline lookup yields CDR1 SEHNR and CDR2 FQNEAQ (reference sequence).

This clone was detected once. This chain joins TRBV7-9 and TRBJ1-2, with D unclear. In germline, CDR1 is SEHNR, CDR2 FQNEAQ (reference sequence). This CDR3 spans 14 amino acids. Trimming took off 4 bases at V and 4 bases at J, with 13 bases between the two ends. DNA of the CDR3: TGTGCCAGCAGCTCCCCGGGCCCTATCTATGGCTACACCTTC. Its protein product is CASSSPGPIYGYTF.

The rearrangement uses TRBV30 and TRBJ2-7; TRBD1 matches 7 bases. The CDR3 totals 12 residues. Germline V gene data show CDR1 as GTSNPN and CDR2 as SVGIG (reference sequence). V lost 7 bases to trimming and J lost 2 bases; unmatched junction nucleotides: 5. In DNA form, the CDR3 reads TGTGCCTTCCGGGACAGAGCCTACGAGCAGTACTTC. Translation gives CAFRDRAYEQYF.

This clone occurred once. The chain links TRBV29-1 to TRBJ1-2, with 8 nucleotides matching TRBD1. V lost 4 bases and J lost 6; bases outside the gene matches: 4. The CDR3 spans 12 residues. CDR1 and CDR2 from the germline V gene are SQVTM and ANQGSEA. CDR3 DNA: TGCAGCGTTGCAGGGGGCAAAGATGGCTACACCTTC. It specifies CSVAGGKDGYTF.

CDR3: CAWSVLESNQPQHF. The CDR3 DNA reads as TGTGCCTGGAGTGTTCTGGAAAGCAATCAGCCCCAGCATTTT. This chain joins TRBV30 and TRBJ1-5; D not resolved. CDR1 and CDR2 (germline): GTSNPN, SVGIG (reference sequence). Trimming cost V 0 bases and J 1 base, with 7 bases left between them. There are 14 residues in the CDR3.

The CDR3: CSVEGWDGLNYGYTF. The CDR3, as DNA: TGCAGCGTTGAAGGATGGGACGGACTTAACTATGGCTACACCTTC. V is TRBV29-1 and J is TRBJ1-2, with D possibly TRBD1 on 5 matching bases. This CDR3 contains 15 residues. From germline, CDR1 is SQVTM and CDR2 ANQGSEA. V was trimmed by 1 base and J by 1 base, leaving 13 bases between them.

This rearrangement joins TRBV7-9 to TRBJ2-5; D remains ambiguous. The tail of the sequence fits TRBJ2-7 better, so the J call may be wrong. The CDR3 is 11 amino acids. Germline V gene data show CDR1 as SEHNR and CDR2 as FQNEAQ (reference sequence). The CDR3, as DNA: TGTGCCAGCAGCTTAGTGGGCGAGCAGTACTTC. Its protein product is CASSLVGEQYF.

The V call is TRBV4-1, the J call TRBJ2-1; D is perhaps TRBD1 (5 bases). Per the germline V gene, CDR1 is MGHRA and CDR2 is YSYEKL. This CDR3 region has 17 residues. V was trimmed by 4 bases and J by 8 bases, leaving 24 bases between them. Here the CDR3 DNA reads TGCGCCAGCAGCCCCCCCGGGCAGGGTAAGATCCACGATGAGCAGTTCTTC. Translating it yields CASSPPGQGKIHDEQFF.

This clone has a single count. V usage is TRBV9 and J usage is TRBJ1-2; D gene unclear. V shed 6 bases and J shed 3 bases, with 12 bases lying between them. The CDR3 loop spans 13 amino acids. Germline V gives CDR1 SGDLS, CDR2 YYNGEE. The CDR3, as DNA: TGTGCCAGCACAGAGACCGGGGACTATGGCTACACCTTC. Protein: CASTETGDYGYTF.